This entry is about one T cell receptor (beta chain). The CDR3 loop spans 14 amino acids. The V end lost 1 base, the J end lost 7 bases, and 13 bases lay between the germline ends. The germline CDR1 and CDR2 sequences are LNHDA and SQIVND (reference sequence). Authors' data handling: From reference gene primer amplification, estimates of nucleated cell counts were derived. Sequencing used immunoSEQ multiplex PCR; TCRdb keeps in-frame clones, though not all of them. V and J calls and clone size are those listed in that table; D and trimming were worked out from the DNA. The sample includes roughly 100,000 clones, 80% to 90% of them seen just once. The sample originates from a study of blood T cell repertoires in COVID-19. Study in general: COVID-19 samples from acute and convalescent phases originated in the United States, Italy and Spain. Sources were T cells, B-cell-depleted T cells, or PBMCs; the material itself was cDNA or gDNA.

J is TRBJ1-2 and V is TRBV19, with D maybe TRBD1 (5 bases). The sample consisted of peripheral blood. This sequence was found in a human donor in a cohort sampled during active COVID-19. The CDR3 loop is CASSIGPRGSGYTF. In DNA, the CDR3 is TGTGCCAGTAGTATAGGCCCACGGGGGAGTGGCTACACCTTC.